This is a list of T cell receptor beta chains from one sample in a study of brain T cells in children with intractable seizures. Generated by immunoSEQ multiplex PCR, the TCRdb table keeps only in-frame clones and is missing some. The sample holds 60,000 to 85,000 clones, about 92% seen once. The specimen was peripheral blood, collected at surgery. The receptors were sampled from a boy in the first two years of life with tuberous sclerosis and intractable seizures. Both conserved end residues are part of each CDR3. Fields, in order: clone size, V gene, D gene, J gene, CDR3 DNA, CDR3 protein. A D gene is named only where the DNA matches it firmly. Expanded clones are given a class, and other clones once, few, many or no size at all.

clone size: NA
V gene: TRBV2
D gene: NA
J gene: TRBJ2-7
CDR3 DNA: TGTGCCAGCAGTGAAGAAATTGGGGGCGGCTACGAGCAGTACTTC
CDR3 protein: CASSEEIGGGYEQYF

clone size: few
V gene: TRBV5-1
D gene: TRBD2
J gene: TRBJ2-3
CDR3 DNA: TGCGCCAGCAGCTTGACTAGCGCGACTTTCACAGATACGCAGTATTTT
CDR3 protein: CASSLTSATFTDTQYF

clone size: NA
V gene: TRBV20-1
D gene: NA
J gene: TRBJ2-5
CDR3 DNA: TGCAGTGCTCACAAGGGGACCCAGTACTTC
CDR3 protein: CSAHKGTQYF

clone size: NA
V gene: TRBV4-2
D gene: NA
J gene: TRBJ2-6
CDR3 DNA: TGTGCCAGCAGGACAGTAAGCTCTGGGGCCAACGTCCTGACTTTC
CDR3 protein: CASRTVSSGANVLTF

clone size: NA
V gene: TRBV30
D gene: NA
J gene: TRBJ2-2
CDR3 DNA: TGTGCCTGGATAAAAAGGGGTGCTTACCACACCGGGGAGCTGTTTTTT
CDR3 protein: CAWIKRGAYHTGELFF

clone size: NA
V gene: TRBV7-2
D gene: NA
J gene: TRBJ1-2
CDR3 DNA: TGTGCCAGCAGCTTAGGTGGGCAGGCAAGCTATGGCTACACCTTC
CDR3 protein: CASSLGGQASYGYTF

clone size: NA
V gene: TRBV4-2
D gene: TRBD1
J gene: TRBJ2-7
CDR3 DNA: TGTGCCAGCAGCCAAGAGGGGACAGGGGGCGACGAGCAGTACTTC
CDR3 protein: CASSQEGTGGDEQYF

clone size: NA
V gene: TRBV7-2
D gene: TRBD2
J gene: TRBJ2-3
CDR3 DNA: TGTGCCAGCAGCTTAGTTTCGGCTAGCGGGACAGATACGCAGTATTTT
CDR3 protein: CASSLVSASGTDTQYF

clone size: NA
V gene: TRBV25-1
D gene: TRBD1
J gene: TRBJ2-1
CDR3 DNA: TGTGCCAGCAGTGGCCGACAGGGGGAGGACAATGAGCAGTTCTTC
CDR3 protein: CASSGRQGEDNEQFF

clone size: NA
V gene: TRBV29-1
D gene: TRBD1
J gene: TRBJ2-7
CDR3 DNA: TGCAGCGGTGCCGGGACAGGGAATTTAGGCGAGCAGTACTTC
CDR3 protein: CSGAGTGNLGEQYF